Listed below are T cell receptor beta chains from one sample, sequenced in a study of control samples from healthy donors and cancer patients. Sequencing used immunoSEQ multiplex PCR; TCRdb keeps in-frame clones, though not all of them. The table records about 140,000 clones, roughly 89% of them present only once. Specimen: blood. All receptors come from a man aged 25-45 years in good health. Each CDR3 is given with its conserved first and last residue. Fields, in order: D gene, clone size, V gene, J gene, CDR3 DNA, CDR3 protein. D genes are given only for firm matches. Size is stated for part of the rows, as once, few or many counts, or as a class when the clone is expanded.

d_call: TRBD2; clone_size: .; v_call: TRBV4-1; j_call: TRBJ2-1; cdr3_nt: TGCGCCAGCAGCCAAGATAGGCTAGCGGGAGCATTTGAGCAGTTCTTC; cdr3_aa: CASSQDRLAGAFEQFF
d_call: .; clone_size: .; v_call: TRBV30; j_call: TRBJ1-1; cdr3_nt: TGTGCCTGGAGCTCGTCAAGGGAAGCTTTCTTT; cdr3_aa: CAWSSSREAFF
d_call: .; clone_size: .; v_call: TRBV18; j_call: TRBJ2-3; cdr3_nt: TGTGCCAGCTCACCGAAACCCTCTAGGGCCTCGGATACGCAGTATTTT; cdr3_aa: CASSPKPSRASDTQYF
d_call: .; clone_size: .; v_call: TRBV7-2; j_call: TRBJ2-4; cdr3_nt: TGTGCCAGCAGCTCTCGGGTGGGGAAGGCCATTCAGTACTTC; cdr3_aa: CASSSRVGKAIQYF
d_call: .; clone_size: .; v_call: TRBV18; j_call: TRBJ2-5; cdr3_nt: TGTGCCAGCTCACCAGGGGTAGCGGCGATACAAGAGACCCAGTACTTC; cdr3_aa: CASSPGVAAIQETQYF
d_call: TRBD1; clone_size: .; v_call: TRBV5-1; j_call: TRBJ2-7; cdr3_nt: TGCGCCAGCAGCCCATGGACAGGGAGCTCCTACGAGCAGTACTTC; cdr3_aa: CASSPWTGSSYEQYF
d_call: .; clone_size: .; v_call: TRBV2; j_call: TRBJ1-1; cdr3_nt: TGTGCCAGCCGATTTGAGGGGGTCTCAGCGCGGGCTTTCTTT; cdr3_aa: CASRFEGVSARAFF
d_call: .; clone_size: .; v_call: TRBV7-9; j_call: TRBJ2-7; cdr3_nt: TGTGCCAGCAGACCTGAGGGGGGCCAGGAAGGTTACGAGCAGTACTTC; cdr3_aa: CASRPEGGQEGYEQYF
d_call: .; clone_size: few; v_call: TRBV3-1/TRBV3-2; j_call: TRBJ2-1; cdr3_nt: TGTGCCAGCAGCCCTAGGGGGTTGTCCTACAATGAGCAGTTCTTC; cdr3_aa: CASSPRGLSYNEQFF
d_call: TRBD2; clone_size: .; v_call: TRBV5-1; j_call: TRBJ2-7; cdr3_nt: TGCGCCAGCAGGGCTTTAGCGGGAGCTGTAGAGCAGTACTTC; cdr3_aa: CASRALAGAVEQYF
d_call: .; clone_size: .; v_call: TRBV28; j_call: TRBJ1-5; cdr3_nt: TGTGCCAGCAGGTACAGGGATAAAGGATTACAGCCCCAGCATTTT; cdr3_aa: CASRYRDKGLQPQHF
d_call: TRBD1; clone_size: .; v_call: TRBV12-5; j_call: TRBJ2-3; cdr3_nt: TGTGCTAGTGGTTTAACAGGGGGTGGAGATACGCAGTATTTT; cdr3_aa: CASGLTGGGDTQYF
d_call: .; clone_size: once; v_call: TRBV5-4; j_call: TRBJ2-1; cdr3_nt: TGTGCCAGCAGCATAAGATCCAACAATGAGCAGTTCTTC; cdr3_aa: CASSIRSNNEQFF
d_call: .; clone_size: .; v_call: TRBV6-5; j_call: TRBJ2-4; cdr3_nt: TGTGCCACCCAACCGGGTTCCGAAAACATTCAGTACTTC; cdr3_aa: CATQPGSENIQYF
d_call: .; clone_size: .; v_call: TRBV7-7; j_call: TRBJ2-7; cdr3_nt: TGTGCTAGCAGCTCACAGGGATATTCCTCCTACGAGCAGTACTTC; cdr3_aa: CASSSQGYSSYEQYF
d_call: .; clone_size: .; v_call: TRBV29-1; j_call: TRBJ2-3; cdr3_nt: TGCAGCGTTGTTAGCGGAGTAGGCTCAGATACGCAGTATTTT; cdr3_aa: CSVVSGVGSDTQYF
d_call: TRBD1; clone_size: .; v_call: TRBV2; j_call: TRBJ1-5; cdr3_nt: TGTGCCAGCAGCGTCCCCCGGACAGGGGGCTGGCAGCCCCAGCATTTT; cdr3_aa: CASSVPRTGGWQPQHF
d_call: TRBD2; clone_size: .; v_call: TRBV7-9; j_call: TRBJ2-1; cdr3_nt: TGTGCCAGCAGCTTACCTGGCGGGAGACCCGGCAATGAGCAGTTCTTC; cdr3_aa: CASSLPGGRPGNEQFF
d_call: TRBD1; clone_size: .; v_call: TRBV27; j_call: TRBJ2-7; cdr3_nt: TGTGCCAGCAGGTCCGGAACAGGGGTGGGGTACGAGCAGTACTTC; cdr3_aa: CASRSGTGVGYEQYF
d_call: .; clone_size: .; v_call: TRBV30; j_call: TRBJ1-3; cdr3_nt: TGTGCCTGGAGTCGAACAGGCAACTCTGGAAACACCATATATTTT; cdr3_aa: CAWSRTGNSGNTIYF
d_call: TRBD2; clone_size: few; v_call: TRBV5-1; j_call: TRBJ2-1; cdr3_nt: TGCGCCAGCAGCTTGCCTAGCGGGATCCATGAGCAGTTCTTC; cdr3_aa: CASSLPSGIHEQFF
d_call: .; clone_size: .; v_call: TRBV7-2; j_call: TRBJ1-2; cdr3_nt: TGTGCCAGCAGCGACACAGTTAACTATGGCTACACCTTC; cdr3_aa: CASSDTVNYGYTF
d_call: .; clone_size: .; v_call: TRBV25-1; j_call: TRBJ1-6; cdr3_nt: TGTGCCAGCAGTGATTTTCCAGTCGGTTCACCCCTCCACTTT; cdr3_aa: CASSDFPVGSPLHF
d_call: .; clone_size: once; v_call: TRBV24-1; j_call: TRBJ2-1; cdr3_nt: TGTGCCACCAGTGATTTCCAGATAGCAGGTGAGCAGTTCTTC; cdr3_aa: CATSDFQIAGEQFF
d_call: TRBD1; clone_size: .; v_call: TRBV28; j_call: TRBJ2-7; cdr3_nt: TGTGCCAGCAGTCGGGGACAGGGGTTGGACGAGCAGTACTTC; cdr3_aa: CASSRGQGLDEQYF
d_call: .; clone_size: .; v_call: TRBV4-1; j_call: TRBJ1-2; cdr3_nt: TGCGCCAGCAGCCAAGTCAGGGGAGCTAACTATGGCTACACCTTC; cdr3_aa: CASSQVRGANYGYTF